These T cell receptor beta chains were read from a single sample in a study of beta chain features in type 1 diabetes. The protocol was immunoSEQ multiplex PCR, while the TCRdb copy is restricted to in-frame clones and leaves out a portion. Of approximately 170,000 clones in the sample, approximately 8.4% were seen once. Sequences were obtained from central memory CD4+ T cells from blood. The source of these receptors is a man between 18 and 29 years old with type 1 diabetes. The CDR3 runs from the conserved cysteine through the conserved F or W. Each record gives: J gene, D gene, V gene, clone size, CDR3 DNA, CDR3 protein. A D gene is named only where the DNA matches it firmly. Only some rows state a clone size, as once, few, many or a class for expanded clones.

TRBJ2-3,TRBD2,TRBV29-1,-,TGCAGCGTTGCCCAATCCGGGGGGGCAGATACGCAGTATTTT,CSVAQSGGADTQYF
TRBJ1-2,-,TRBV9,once,TGTGCCAGCAGCGTAGGAGGCATTGGCAACTATGGCTACACCTTC,CASSVGGIGNYGYTF
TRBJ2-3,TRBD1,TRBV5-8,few,TGTACAACCCGGGACAGGGGCGCAGATACGCAGTATTTT,CTTRDRGADTQYF
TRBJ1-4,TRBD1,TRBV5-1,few,TGCGCCAGCAGCTCGGACATCTTCCCGGGACAGGGAGCAGGACTGTTTTTT,CASSSDIFPGQGAGLFF
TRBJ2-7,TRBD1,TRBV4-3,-,TGCGCCAGCAGCCAAGATGTCAGGGGGCTAGGCGAGCAGTACTTC,CASSQDVRGLGEQYF
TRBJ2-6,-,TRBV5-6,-,TGTGCCAGCAGCTCTATTCTTTCTGGGGCCAACGTCCTGACTTTC,CASSSILSGANVLTF
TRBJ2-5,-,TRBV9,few,TGTGCCAGCAGCGTATCTCAGGAAGAGACCCAGTACTTC,CASSVSQEETQYF
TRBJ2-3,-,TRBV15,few,TGTGCCACCAGCAGAGACCTGGATACGCAGTATTTT,CATSRDLDTQYF
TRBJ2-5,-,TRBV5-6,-,TGTGCCAGCAGCTATGTAGGGGCCCAGTACTTC,CASSYVGAQYF
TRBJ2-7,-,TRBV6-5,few,TGTGCCAGCAGTGGCAGATCCTACGAGCAGTACTTC,CASSGRSYEQYF
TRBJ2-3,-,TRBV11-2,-,TGTGCCAGCAGCTTAGATCTGACAGATACGCAGTATTTT,CASSLDLTDTQYF
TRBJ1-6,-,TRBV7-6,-,TGTGCCAGCACAGGGGCAGGGGACAATTCACCCCTCCACTTT,CASTGAGDNSPLHF
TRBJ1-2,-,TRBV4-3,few,TGCGCCAGCAGCCAAGATTTATCGAAGTCGCGTTATGGCTACACCTTC,CASSQDLSKSRYGYTF
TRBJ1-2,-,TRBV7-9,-,TGTGCCAGCAGTCCTCAGGGTAGCTATGGCTACACCTTC,CASSPQGSYGYTF